This T cell receptor beta chain was retrieved from a study of monozygotic twins with inflammatory bowel disease. The cDNA of both the TCRalpha and TCRbeta chains was subjected to two nested PCRs of 16 and 9 cycles. TCRdb reprocessed the 5' RACE reads; each CDR3 protein has one entry and no DNA is given. Here the sample table reports roughly 150,000 distinct CDR3 sequences. The CDR3 totals 15 residues. Germline CDR1 SEHNR, CDR2 FQNEAQ (reference sequence). Staff drew a roughly 2.5 ml blood sample from each donor. V is TRBV7-9 and J is TRBJ2-5; TCRdb outputs TRBD2, but without DNA this stays unchecked. The TCR was taken from a human donor with ulcerative colitis or Crohn's disease, or a healthy co-twin of an affected twin (not recorded which). Sequencing used blood. CDR3 loop: CASSLVSEGLGTQYF.